This T cell receptor (beta chain) comes out of a study of blood T cell repertoires in COVID-19. Study-level background: The cDNA or gDNA used as material had been derived from T cells, B-cell-depleted T cells, or PBMCs.

The CDR3 totals 16 residues. V was pared by 1 base and J by 6 bases, with 7 bases of the junction left unmatched. The germline CDR1 and CDR2 sequences are SGHDN and FVKESK. Participants were placed into cohorts based on the clinical history they reported. Sequencing was performed with immunoSEQ multiplex PCR; in TCRdb, only in-frame clones are kept and a portion is missing. Among about 230,000 clones listed, around nine tenths were seen once. The gene calls are TRBV14 and TRBJ1-5, with 9 bases identical to TRBD1. The TCR originated in a woman in her twenties or thirties with acute COVID-19. The specimen sequenced was PBMCs or T cells enriched from blood (not recorded which). The CDR3: CASSQGDRGGSQPQHF. The CDR3 coding sequence is TGTGCCAGCAGCCAAGGCGACAGGGGGGGAAGTCAGCCCCAGCATTTT.